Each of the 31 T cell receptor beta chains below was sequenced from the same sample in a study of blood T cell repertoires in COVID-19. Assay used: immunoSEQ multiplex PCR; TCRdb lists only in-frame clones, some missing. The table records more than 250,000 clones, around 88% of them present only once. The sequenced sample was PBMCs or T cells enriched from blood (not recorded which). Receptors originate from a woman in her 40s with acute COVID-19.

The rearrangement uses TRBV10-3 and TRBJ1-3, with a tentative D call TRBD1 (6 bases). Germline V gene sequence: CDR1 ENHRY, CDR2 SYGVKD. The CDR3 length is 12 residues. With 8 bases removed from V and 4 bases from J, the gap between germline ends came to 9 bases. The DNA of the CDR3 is TGTGCCATCGGGACACAAGGAAACACCATATATTTT. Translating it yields CAIGTQGNTIYF.

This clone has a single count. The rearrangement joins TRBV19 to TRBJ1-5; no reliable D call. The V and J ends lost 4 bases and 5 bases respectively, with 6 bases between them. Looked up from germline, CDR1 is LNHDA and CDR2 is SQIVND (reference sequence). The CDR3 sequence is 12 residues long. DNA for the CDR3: TGTGCCAGTAGTAATCCGGATCAGCCCCAGCATTTT. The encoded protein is CASSNPDQPQHF.

The CDR3 protein is CASSRGLAGDTQYF. The CDR3 DNA reads as TGTGCCAGCAGCCGGGGACTAGCGGGAGATACGCAGTATTTT. The chain combines TRBV3-1 (or the pseudogene TRBV3-2) with TRBJ2-3, with 12 positions matching TRBD2. The germline gives CDR1 LGHDT, CDR2 YNNKEL (reference sequence). J lost 5 bases, V lost 4 bases, and 1 base had no gene match. The CDR3 has 14 amino acids.

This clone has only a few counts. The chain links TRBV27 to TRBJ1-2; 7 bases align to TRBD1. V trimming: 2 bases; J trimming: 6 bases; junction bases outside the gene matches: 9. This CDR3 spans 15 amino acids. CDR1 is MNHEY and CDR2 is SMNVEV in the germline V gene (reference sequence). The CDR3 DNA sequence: TGTGCCAGCAGTTTAGTCCGAGACAGGGCGGATGGCTACACCTTC. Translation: CASSLVRDRADGYTF.

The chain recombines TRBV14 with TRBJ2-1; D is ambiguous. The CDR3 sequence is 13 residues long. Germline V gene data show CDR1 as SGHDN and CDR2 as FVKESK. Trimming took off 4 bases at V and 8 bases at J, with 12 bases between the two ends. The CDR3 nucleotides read TGTGCCAGCAGCCGATCGACACCCTATGAGCAGTTCTTC. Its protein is CASSRSTPYEQFF.

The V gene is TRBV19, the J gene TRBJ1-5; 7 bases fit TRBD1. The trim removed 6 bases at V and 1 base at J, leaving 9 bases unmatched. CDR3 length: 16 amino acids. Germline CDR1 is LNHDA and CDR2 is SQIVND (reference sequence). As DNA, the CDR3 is TGTGCCAGTAGGGCAAGGACAGGAGTAAGCAATCAGCCCCAGCATTTT. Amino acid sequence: CASRARTGVSNQPQHF.

CDR3 nucleotide sequence: TGTGCCAGCAGCCCCACAGGGCCAGATACGCAGTATTTT. This encodes CASSPTGPDTQYF. The chain combines TRBV11-3 with TRBJ2-3; TRBD1 is a possible D gene (6 bases). V shed 5 bases and J shed 4 bases, with 10 bases lying between them. This CDR3 comprises 13 residues. Germline values: CDR1 SGHNT, CDR2 YENEEA.

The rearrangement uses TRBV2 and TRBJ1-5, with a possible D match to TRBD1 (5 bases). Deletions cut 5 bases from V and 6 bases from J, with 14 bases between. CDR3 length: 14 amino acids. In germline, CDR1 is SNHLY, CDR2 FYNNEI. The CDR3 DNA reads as TGTGCCAGCAGTTGGGACTCCGAAGCTCAGCCCCAGCATTTT. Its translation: CASSWDSEAQPQHF.

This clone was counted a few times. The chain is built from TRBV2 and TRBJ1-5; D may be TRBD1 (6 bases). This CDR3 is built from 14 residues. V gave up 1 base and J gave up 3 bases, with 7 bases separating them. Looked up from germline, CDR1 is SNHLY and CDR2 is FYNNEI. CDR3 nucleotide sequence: TGTGCCAGCAGTGAAGGGACAGTCAATCAGCCCCAGCATTTT. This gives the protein CASSEGTVNQPQHF. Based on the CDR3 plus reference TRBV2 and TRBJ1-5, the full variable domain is EPEVTQTPSHQVTQMGQEVILRCVPISNHLYFYWYRQILGQKVEFLVSFYNNEISEKSEIFDDQFSVERPDGSNFTLKIRSTKLEDSAMYFCASSEGTVNQPQHFGDGTRLSIL.

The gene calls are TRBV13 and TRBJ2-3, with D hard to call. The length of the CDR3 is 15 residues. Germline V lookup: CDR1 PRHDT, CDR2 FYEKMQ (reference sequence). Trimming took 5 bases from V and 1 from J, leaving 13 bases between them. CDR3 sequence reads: CASSPVPTGTDTQYF. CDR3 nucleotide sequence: TGTGCCAGCAGCCCAGTGCCTACAGGCACAGATACGCAGTATTTT.

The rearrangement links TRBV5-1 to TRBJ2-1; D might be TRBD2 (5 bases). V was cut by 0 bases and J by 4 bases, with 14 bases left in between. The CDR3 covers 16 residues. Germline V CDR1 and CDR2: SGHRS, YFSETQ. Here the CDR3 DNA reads TGCGCCAGCAGCTTGGACGGGAATCCCCCTTACAATGAGCAGTTCTTC. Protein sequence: CASSLDGNPPYNEQFF.

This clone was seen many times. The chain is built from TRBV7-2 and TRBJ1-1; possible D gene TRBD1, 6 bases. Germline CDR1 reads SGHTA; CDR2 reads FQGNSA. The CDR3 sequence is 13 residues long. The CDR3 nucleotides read TGTGCTTCCCAGGGGATTATGAACACTGAAGCTTTCTTT. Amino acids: CASQGIMNTEAFF.

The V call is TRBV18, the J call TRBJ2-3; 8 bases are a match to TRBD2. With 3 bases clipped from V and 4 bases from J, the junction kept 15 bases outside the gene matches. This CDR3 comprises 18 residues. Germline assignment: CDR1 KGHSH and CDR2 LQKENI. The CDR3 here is CASSPLSRAGVRADTQYF. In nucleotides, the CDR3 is TGTGCCAGCTCACCCTTATCCAGAGCGGGAGTAAGGGCAGATACGCAGTATTTT. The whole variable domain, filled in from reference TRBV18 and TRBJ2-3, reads NAGVMQNPRHLVRRRGQEARLRCSPMKGHSHVYWYRQLPEEGLKFMVYLQKENIIDESGMPKERFSAEFPKEGPSILRIQQVVRGDSAAYFCASSPLSRAGVRADTQYFGPGTRLTVL.

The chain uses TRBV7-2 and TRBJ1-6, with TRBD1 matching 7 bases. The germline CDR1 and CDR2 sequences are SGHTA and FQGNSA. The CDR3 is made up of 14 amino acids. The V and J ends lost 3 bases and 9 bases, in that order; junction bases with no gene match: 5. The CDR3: CASSFDRASSPLHF. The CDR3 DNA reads TGTGCCAGCAGCTTCGACAGGGCGAGTTCACCCCTCCACTTT.

This chain's CDR3 is CASSLRQLTDTQYF. The CDR3 nucleotides are TGTGCCAGCAGCTTACGACAGCTCACAGATACGCAGTATTTT. V is TRBV7-9 and J is TRBJ2-3; D possibly corresponds to TRBD1 (5 bases). Germline values: CDR1 SEHNR, CDR2 FQNEAQ (reference sequence). The germline V and J ends were trimmed by 2 bases and 2 bases, with 8 bases remaining between them. CDR3 size: 14 residues. The whole variable domain, remainder taken from reference TRBV7-9 and TRBJ2-3, is DTGVSQNPRHKITKRGQNVTFRCDPISEHNRLYWYRQTLGQGPEFLTYFQNEAQLEKSRLLSDRFSAERPKGSFSTLEIQRTEQGDSAMYLCASSLRQLTDTQYFGPGTRLTVL.

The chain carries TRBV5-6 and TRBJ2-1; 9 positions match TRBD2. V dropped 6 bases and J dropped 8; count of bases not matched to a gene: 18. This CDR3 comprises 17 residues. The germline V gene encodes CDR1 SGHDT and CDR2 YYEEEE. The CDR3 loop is CASTEREDIAGEYEQFF. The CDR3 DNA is TGTGCCAGCACCGAAAGGGAGGACATAGCGGGAGAGTATGAGCAGTTCTTC.

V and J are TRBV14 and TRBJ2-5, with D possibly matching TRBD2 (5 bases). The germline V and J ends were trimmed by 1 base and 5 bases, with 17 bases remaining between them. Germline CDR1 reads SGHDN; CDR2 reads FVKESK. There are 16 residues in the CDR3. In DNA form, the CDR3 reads TGTGCCAGCAGCCAAGCGGGGTTGACCAGAGTTGAGACCCAGTACTTC. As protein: CASSQAGLTRVETQYF.

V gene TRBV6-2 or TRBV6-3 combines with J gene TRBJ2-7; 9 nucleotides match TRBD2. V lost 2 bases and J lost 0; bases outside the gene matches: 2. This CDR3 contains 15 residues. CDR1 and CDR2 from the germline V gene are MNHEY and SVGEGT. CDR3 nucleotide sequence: TGTGCCAGCAGTTACCATAGCGGGAGCTCCTACGAGCAGTACTTC. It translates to CASSYHSGSSYEQYF.

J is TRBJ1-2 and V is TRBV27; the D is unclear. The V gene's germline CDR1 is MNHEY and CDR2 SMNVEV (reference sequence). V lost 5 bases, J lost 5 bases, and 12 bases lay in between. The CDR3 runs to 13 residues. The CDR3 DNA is TGTGCCAGCAGTCTCCCAGGCGGGTATGGCTACACCTTC. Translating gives CASSLPGGYGYTF.

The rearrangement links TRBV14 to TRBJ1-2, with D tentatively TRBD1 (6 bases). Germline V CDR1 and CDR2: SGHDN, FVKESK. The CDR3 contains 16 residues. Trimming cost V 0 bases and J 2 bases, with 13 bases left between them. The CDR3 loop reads CASSQEWGDRNYGYTF. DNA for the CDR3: TGTGCCAGCAGCCAAGAATGGGGAGACAGGAACTATGGCTACACCTTC.

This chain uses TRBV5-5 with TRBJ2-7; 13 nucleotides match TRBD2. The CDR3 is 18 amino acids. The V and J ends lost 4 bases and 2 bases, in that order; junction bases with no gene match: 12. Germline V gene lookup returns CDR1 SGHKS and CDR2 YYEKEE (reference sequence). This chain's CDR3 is CASSPGTSGAGGTYEQYF. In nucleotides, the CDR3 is TGTGCCAGCAGCCCCGGGACTAGCGGGGCCGGTGGGACCTACGAGCAGTACTTC. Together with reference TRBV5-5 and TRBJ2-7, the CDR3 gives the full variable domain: DAGVTQSPTHLIKTRGQQVTLRCSPISGHKSVSWYQQVLGQGPQFIFQYYEKEERGRGNFPDRFSARQFPNYSSELNVNALLLGDSALYLCASSPGTSGAGGTYEQYFGPGTRLTVT.

The CDR3 loop reads CASSLVFQREGETQYF. CDR3 nucleotide sequence: TGTGCCAGCAGCTTAGTCTTCCAGCGGGAGGGGGAGACCCAGTACTTC. The chain has TRBV7-6 and TRBJ2-5; 10 nucleotides align to TRBD2. CDR1 SGHVS and CDR2 FNYEAQ come from the germline V gene. V was pared by 1 base and J by 5 bases, with 7 bases of the junction left unmatched. CDR3 length equals 16 residues.

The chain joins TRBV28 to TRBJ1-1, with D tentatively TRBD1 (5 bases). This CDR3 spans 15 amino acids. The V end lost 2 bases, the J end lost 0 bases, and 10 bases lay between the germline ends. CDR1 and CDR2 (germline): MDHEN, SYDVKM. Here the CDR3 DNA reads TGTGCCAGCAGTTTAGCTGGGGGGGTGAACACTGAAGCTTTCTTT. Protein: CASSLAGGVNTEAFF.

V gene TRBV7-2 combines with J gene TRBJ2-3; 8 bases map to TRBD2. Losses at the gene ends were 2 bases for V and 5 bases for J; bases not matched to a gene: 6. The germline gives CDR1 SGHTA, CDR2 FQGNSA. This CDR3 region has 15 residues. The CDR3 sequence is CASSLLLLAGDTQYF. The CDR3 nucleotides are TGTGCCAGCAGCTTACTGCTCCTAGCGGGAGATACGCAGTATTTT.

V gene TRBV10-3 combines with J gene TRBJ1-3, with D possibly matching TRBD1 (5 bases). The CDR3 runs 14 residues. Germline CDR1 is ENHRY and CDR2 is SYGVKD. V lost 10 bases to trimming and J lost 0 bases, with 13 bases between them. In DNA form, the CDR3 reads TGTGCCACGACATCGGACACCTCTGGAAACACCATATATTTT. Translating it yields CATTSDTSGNTIYF.

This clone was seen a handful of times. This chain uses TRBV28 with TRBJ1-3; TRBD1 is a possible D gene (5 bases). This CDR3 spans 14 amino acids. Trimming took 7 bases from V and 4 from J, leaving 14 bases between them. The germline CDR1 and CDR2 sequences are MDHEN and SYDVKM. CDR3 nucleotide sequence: TGTGCCAGCACAGGGTCTCTCTTGGGAAACACCATATATTTT. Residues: CASTGSLLGNTIYF.

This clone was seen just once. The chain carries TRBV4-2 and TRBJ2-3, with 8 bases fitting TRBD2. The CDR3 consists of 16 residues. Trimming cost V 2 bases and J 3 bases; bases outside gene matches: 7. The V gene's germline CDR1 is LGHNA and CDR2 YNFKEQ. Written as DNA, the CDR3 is TGTGCCAGCAGCCAACGGATCGCGGGAGGAACAGATACGCAGTATTTT. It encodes CASSQRIAGGTDTQYF.

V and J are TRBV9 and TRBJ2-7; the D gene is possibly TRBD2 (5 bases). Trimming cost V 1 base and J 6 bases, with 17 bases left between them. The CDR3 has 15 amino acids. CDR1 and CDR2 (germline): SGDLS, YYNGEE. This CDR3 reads CASSVSPEDLREQYF. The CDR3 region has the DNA TGTGCCAGCAGCGTATCACCGGAGGATTTGCGCGAGCAGTACTTC.

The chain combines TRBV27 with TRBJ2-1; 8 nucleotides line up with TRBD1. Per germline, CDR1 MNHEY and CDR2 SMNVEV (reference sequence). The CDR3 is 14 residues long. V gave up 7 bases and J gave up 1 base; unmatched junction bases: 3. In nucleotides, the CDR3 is TGTGCCAGCACCCGGACAGGGTCCTACAATGAGCAGTTCTTC. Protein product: CASTRTGSYNEQFF.

The CDR3 DNA reads TGTGCCACCAGCAGGGACAGGGGGGCTGGCGGAAACACCATATATTTT. It is translated as CATSRDRGAGGNTIYF. V gene TRBV15 combines with J gene TRBJ1-3; 10 nucleotides align to TRBD1. The CDR3 has 16 amino acids. With 3 bases clipped from V and 4 bases from J, the junction kept 6 bases outside the gene matches. CDR1 and CDR2 (germline): LNHNV, YYDKDF (reference sequence).

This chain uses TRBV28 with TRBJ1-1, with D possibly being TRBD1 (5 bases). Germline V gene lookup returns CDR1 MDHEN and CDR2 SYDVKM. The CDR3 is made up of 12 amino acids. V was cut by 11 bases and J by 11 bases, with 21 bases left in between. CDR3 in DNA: TGTGCCTCCGGGGGTCTGGTTATGCTGGCTTTCTTT. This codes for CASGGLVMLAFF.